The 28 T cell receptor beta chains reported below all come from one sample, sequenced in a study of identical twins. TCRdb redid the calling of the 5' RACE reads with MiXCR, one entry per CDR3 protein. The sample has 420,000 or so distinct CDR3 sequences; less than 20% are singletons. Sequencing was performed on naive T cells sorted from blood. These receptors came from a man in his fifties in good health.

This clonotype was seen a few times. The chain couples TRBV29-1 to TRBJ2-1, with 8 bases fitting TRBD1. This CDR3 has 22 amino acids. From germline, CDR1 is SQVTM and CDR2 ANQGSEA. V lost 3 bases, J lost 0 bases, and 25 bases stayed unmatched. CDR3 bases: TGCAGCGTTGATCCGGGACAGGTAGTTGTGGGACTCGGTCTTGGCTCCTACAATGAGCAGTTCTTC. Translated, it gives CSVDPGQVVVGLGLGSYNEQFF.

This clonotype appeared a few times. The chain carries TRBV6-1 and TRBJ2-5; no clear D. The V gene lost 7 bases and the J gene lost 4 bases, with 19 bases spanning the gap. The germline V gene encodes CDR1 MNHNS and CDR2 SASEGT. This CDR3 spans 15 amino acids. The CDR3 DNA follows: TGTGCCAGCACCGGCTTTTGGTCCGACGGAGAGACCCAGTACTTC. This translates into CASTGFWSDGETQYF.

This clonotype was detected ten times or more. The CDR3 sequence is CSAKGQGRGETQYF. CDR3 bases: TGCAGTGCAAAGGGACAGGGTCGCGGAGAGACCCAGTACTTC. The chain recombines TRBV20-1 with TRBJ2-5, with TRBD1 matching over 9 bases. After removal of 6 bases from V and 4 bases from J, the junction contained 9 bases not matched to a gene. This CDR3 contains 14 residues. From germline, CDR1 is DFQATT and CDR2 SNEGSKA (reference sequence).

This chain joins TRBV19 and TRBJ1-5; D ambiguous. Germline assignment: CDR1 LNHDA and CDR2 SQIVND (reference sequence). The CDR3 spans 15 residues. Trimming took off 4 bases at V and 0 bases at J, with 10 bases between the two ends. This CDR3 reads CASSKIAVSNQPQHF. CDR3 DNA sequence: TGTGCCAGTAGTAAGATCGCGGTTAGCAATCAGCCCCAGCATTTT.

This clonotype was observed a few times. The chain uses TRBV13 and TRBJ2-1; 15 bases are a match to TRBD2. Germline CDR1 and CDR2: PRHDT and FYEKMQ (reference sequence). This CDR3 is 20 amino acids long. With 1 base clipped from V and 0 bases from J, the junction kept 7 bases outside the gene matches. The CDR3 bases are TGTGCCAGCAGCTTAGAGGGACTAGCGGGGGGCCGAAGCTCCTACAATGAGCAGTTCTTC. It yields the protein CASSLEGLAGGRSSYNEQFF.

There are many counts of this clonotype. The gene calls are TRBV5-5 and TRBJ2-1; D not resolved. V shed 4 bases and J shed 10 bases, with 12 bases lying between them. CDR3 length: 12 residues. Germline CDR1 reads SGHKS; CDR2 reads YYEKEE (reference sequence). The DNA for the CDR3 is TGTGCCAGCAGCCCGACGGGCCGGGAGCAGTTCTTC. It specifies CASSPTGREQFF. Full variable domain (outside the CDR3, taken from reference TRBV5-5 and TRBJ2-1): DAGVTQSPTHLIKTRGQQVTLRCSPISGHKSVSWYQQVLGQGPQFIFQYYEKEERGRGNFPDRFSARQFPNYSSELNVNALLLGDSALYLCASSPTGREQFFGPGTRLTVL.

CDR3 nucleotide sequence: TGTGCCAGCAACAGGGACAGGGGTTGGGATACGCAGTATTTT. This codes for CASNRDRGWDTQYF. The V gene is TRBV7-2, the J gene TRBJ2-3, with TRBD1 matching over 10 bases. The CDR3 has 14 amino acids. V shed 7 bases, J shed 6 bases, and the junction held 7 bases outside the gene matches. Germline assignment: CDR1 SGHTA and CDR2 FQGNSA.

Only a few counts were recorded for this clonotype. The chain couples TRBV29-1 to TRBJ2-7; 9 bases fit TRBD1. Germline CDR1 is SQVTM and CDR2 is ANQGSEA. The CDR3 extends over 14 amino acids. The V gene end was trimmed by 6 bases and the J gene end by 2 bases; junction bases not matched to a gene: 8. This CDR3 is CSVGGTGPPYEQYF. The CDR3 bases are TGCAGCGTCGGCGGGACAGGGCCCCCCTACGAGCAGTACTTC.

The V call is TRBV2, the J call TRBJ1-6; D ambiguous. CDR3 length: 13 amino acids. CDR1 and CDR2 from the germline V gene are SNHLY and FYNNEI. With 7 bases removed from V and 6 bases from J, the gap between germline ends came to 10 bases. The CDR3 loop is CASKGLLNSPLHF. CDR3 DNA sequence: TGTGCCAGCAAAGGGTTACTTAATTCACCCCTCCACTTT.

This clonotype was picked up a small number of times. This rearrangement joins TRBV25-1 to TRBJ2-7; no reliable D call. The V end was cut by 5 bases, the J end by 3 bases, with 14 bases between. Germline-derived CDR1 and CDR2 are MGHDK and SYGVNS. This CDR3 has 14 amino acids. CDR3 sequence (DNA): TGTGCCAGCAGTAGGGTCGGAACCGACTACGAGCAGTACTTC. Translating it yields CASSRVGTDYEQYF.

This clonotype showed up many times. The chain joins TRBV11-2 to TRBJ2-5, with D perhaps TRBD2 (5 bases). Germline V CDR1 and CDR2: SGHAT, FQNNGV. V was clipped by 5 bases and J by 2 bases, with 15 bases between them. This CDR3 comprises 15 residues. In DNA form, the CDR3 reads TGTGCCAGCAGCGGTCGCGTCGGCGGGCAAGAGACCCAGTACTTC. Amino acid sequence: CASSGRVGGQETQYF. The complete variable domain, with remaining parts taken from reference TRBV11-2 and TRBJ2-5, reads EAGVAQSPRYKIIEKRQSVAFWCNPISGHATLYWYQQILGQGPKLLIQFQNNGVVDDSQLPKDRFSAERLKGVDSTLKIQPAKLEDSAVYLCASSGRVGGQETQYFGPGTRLLVL.

There are many counts of this clonotype. The V and J genes are TRBV5-1 and TRBJ2-2; no firm D call. V was trimmed by 0 bases and J by 1 base, leaving 10 bases between them. Germline loops: CDR1 SGHRS, CDR2 YFSETQ. CDR3 size: 16 residues. The DNA for the CDR3 is TGCGCCAGCAGCTTGGAAGGATGGGGGAACACCGGGGAGCTGTTTTTT. Translated: CASSLEGWGNTGELFF.

This clonotype was counted only a few times. This chain connects TRBV5-1 to TRBJ1-6; D is perhaps TRBD1 (6 bases). This CDR3 has 15 residues. CDR1 and CDR2 (germline): SGHRS, YFSETQ. V was clipped by 4 bases and J by 9 bases, with 17 bases between them. The CDR3: CASSVEQGDSSPLHF. Written as DNA, the CDR3 is TGCGCCAGCAGCGTAGAACAGGGAGACAGTTCACCCCTCCACTTT.

V usage is TRBV28 and J usage is TRBJ2-7; D is perhaps TRBD2 (5 bases). The CDR3 is made up of 13 amino acids. V was cut by 6 bases and J by 6 bases, with 15 bases left in between. Germline values: CDR1 MDHEN, CDR2 SYDVKM. CDR3 amino acids: CASSQHTRFEQYF. In DNA form, the CDR3 reads TGTGCCAGCAGCCAACACACTAGATTCGAGCAGTACTTC.

CDR3: CASSQDTGLAVYEQYF. The CDR3 nucleotides read TGCGCCAGCAGCCAAGACACAGGACTAGCGGTCTACGAGCAGTACTTC. The rearrangement uses TRBV4-3 and TRBJ2-7; 10 bases map to TRBD2. There are 16 residues in the CDR3. V lost 0 bases, J lost 3 bases, and 5 bases stayed unmatched. Germline loops: CDR1 LGHNA, CDR2 YSLEER.

The chain joins TRBV28 to TRBJ2-1; D is uncertain. CDR3 length: 13 residues. V was pared by 6 bases and J by 5 bases, with 11 bases between. Germline V gene sequence: CDR1 MDHEN, CDR2 SYDVKM. CDR3 sequence (DNA): TGTGCCAGCAGGCCGCCACCCAACAATGAGCAGTTCTTC. It encodes CASRPPPNNEQFF.

This clonotype was seen only a few times. The J gene is TRBJ2-1, the V gene TRBV2; 8 bases map to TRBD1. Trimming cost V 7 bases and J 0 bases; bases outside gene matches: 2. The CDR3 covers 14 residues. CDR1 is SNHLY, CDR2 FYNNEI, per germline. Here the CDR3 DNA reads TGTGCCAGCATTACAGGGGGCTCCTACAATGAGCAGTTCTTC. This encodes CASITGGSYNEQFF. Combining the CDR3 with reference TRBV2 and TRBJ2-1 gives the whole variable domain EPEVTQTPSHQVTQMGQEVILRCVPISNHLYFYWYRQILGQKVEFLVSFYNNEISEKSEIFDDQFSVERPDGSNFTLKIRSTKLEDSAMYFCASITGGSYNEQFFGPGTRLTVL.

In this sample, this clonotype turned up many times. The chain joins TRBV29-1 to TRBJ2-3, with 12 bases lining up with TRBD1. Losses at the gene ends were 6 bases for V and 2 bases for J; bases not matched to a gene: 3. The CDR3 consists of 14 residues. Germline CDR1 SQVTM, CDR2 ANQGSEA. The CDR3 reads CSVRDRGLTDTQYF. As DNA, the CDR3 is TGCAGCGTGCGGGACAGGGGGCTCACAGATACGCAGTATTTT.

Note on this clonotype: This could be a read error, since a much larger clone is one nucleotide away. This chain connects TRBV20-1 to TRBJ2-7, with D tentatively TRBD1 or TRBD2 (5 bases each). Germline V gene lookup returns CDR1 DFQATT and CDR2 SNEGSKA (reference sequence). V lost 4 bases to trimming and J lost 6 bases, with 16 bases between them. This CDR3 region has 13 residues. In DNA, the CDR3 is TGCAGTGCTATTAGGGGAGTCCTCTCCGAGCAGTACTTC. Encoded protein: CSAIRGVLSEQYF.

This clonotype was detected only a few times. This chain links TRBV7-8 with TRBJ2-3; TRBD1 agrees at 9 bases. CDR3 length: 16 amino acids. J lost 5 bases, V lost 0 bases, and 6 bases had no gene match. Germline V lookup: CDR1 SGHVS, CDR2 FQNEAQ. CDR3 bases: TGTGCCAGCAGCTTAGCGCTAGGGACAGGGTTAGATACGCAGTATTTT. Translating gives CASSLALGTGLDTQYF.

This clonotype was picked up a small number of times. The chain is built from TRBV9 and TRBJ2-3; TRBD2 agrees at 9 bases. The length of the CDR3 is 17 residues. Per germline, CDR1 SGDLS and CDR2 YYNGEE. With V trimmed by 0 bases and J by 0 bases, 5 bases remained unmatched. CDR3: CASSVVPSGTSTDTQYF. The CDR3, as DNA: TGTGCCAGCAGCGTAGTTCCTAGCGGGACTAGCACAGATACGCAGTATTTT.

This clonotype was detected once. A much more abundant neighbour one base away suggests this may be a read error. The chain is built from TRBV4-3 and TRBJ2-5; 7 nucleotides agree with TRBD2. This CDR3 contains 17 residues. CDR1 LGHNA and CDR2 YSLEER come from the germline V gene. V lost 0 bases and J lost 4; bases outside the gene matches: 11. The CDR3 is CASSQDWLGEGRETQYF. CDR3 nucleotide sequence: TGCGCCAGCAGCCAAGATTGGTTGGGGGAGGGAAGAGAGACCCAGTACTTC.

The chain combines TRBV6-1 with TRBJ1-5, with D unresolved. Germline V CDR1 and CDR2: MNHNS, SASEGT. Trimming shortened V by 7 bases and J by 5 bases, and 12 bases separated the two germline ends. The CDR3 extends over 13 amino acids. In nucleotides, the CDR3 is TGTGCCAGCACTGAGCTCGGGGATCAGCCCCAGCATTTT. The encoded protein is CASTELGDQPQHF.

This clonotype was observed a few times. The CDR3 protein is CASSLEGQGTGGYTF. CDR3 DNA sequence: TGTGCCAGCAGTCTAGAGGGACAGGGGACGGGCGGCTACACCTTC. The chain links TRBV12-3 or TRBV12-4 to TRBJ1-2; 10 bases are shared with TRBD1. This CDR3 has 15 amino acids. V shed 5 bases and J 8 bases; nucleotides not matched to a gene: 11.

The chain carries TRBV12-3 or TRBV12-4 and TRBJ2-7, with D possibly called TRBD1 or TRBD2 (5 bases each). V shed 0 bases and J shed 4 bases, with 19 bases lying between them. This CDR3 has 17 residues. CDR3 DNA: TGTGCCAGCAGTTTAGCTTTTTTGGGGGAGCCTGGGTACGAGCAGTACTTC. Protein sequence: CASSLAFLGEPGYEQYF.

The rearrangement uses TRBV7-2 and TRBJ2-2, with 7 nucleotides matching TRBD2. Trimming at V came to 2 bases and at J to 1 base, leaving 7 bases not matched to a gene. Germline CDR1 is SGHTA and CDR2 is FQGNSA. The CDR3 loop spans 17 amino acids. CDR3 residues: CASSLFASGLNTGELFF. CDR3 DNA sequence: TGTGCCAGCAGCTTATTTGCTAGCGGACTGAACACCGGGGAGCTGTTTTTT.

The V gene is TRBV27, the J gene TRBJ1-1; 7 bases are shared with TRBD1. The CDR3 sequence is 15 residues long. Unmatched junction bases numbered 7, after V lost 6 bases and J lost 0 bases. CDR1 and CDR2 from the germline V gene are MNHEY and SMNVEV (reference sequence). CDR3 nucleotides: TGTGCCAGCAGGGAGGGGAGGGGGCTGAACACTGAAGCTTTCTTT. As protein: CASREGRGLNTEAFF.

This clonotype was found a few times. The chain combines TRBV7-2 with TRBJ1-6, with 7 bases identical to TRBD1. Trimming at V came to 1 base and at J to 11 bases, leaving 5 bases not matched to a gene. CDR3 length equals 14 residues. The germline CDR1 and CDR2 sequences are SGHTA and FQGNSA. This CDR3 reads CASSLGGGGAPLHF. The CDR3 DNA reads TGTGCCAGCAGCTTAGGAGGGGGCGGTGCACCCCTCCACTTT.